A selection of T cell receptor beta chains follows, all from one sample in a study of cytomegalovirus exposure and HLA in healthy donors. Profiling relied on immunoSEQ multiplex PCR, and the TCRdb table lists in-frame clones only, not all of them. The table records 180,000 or so clones, around three quarters of them present only once. The sample consisted of PBMCs. The receptors come from a woman in her forties or fifties in good health and CMV-seronegative. Each CDR3 is given with its conserved first and last residue. A D gene is named only where the DNA matches it firmly. Expanded clones are given a class, and other clones once, few, many or no size at all.

CDR3nt	CDR3aa	v_gene	abundance	j_gene	d_gene
TGTGCCAGCAGTCCAGCGGGCGTCATTCGGCCCCAGCATTTT	CASSPAGVIRPQHF	TRBV28	NA	TRBJ1-5	NA
TGTGCCTGGAGTGCCGGGACTAGCGGGGGTTGGGAGACCCAGTACTTC	CAWSAGTSGGWETQYF	TRBV30	NA	TRBJ2-5	TRBD2
TGTGCCAGCAGCTTAGCGGGAGGAACCTACAATGAGCAGTTCTTC	CASSLAGGTYNEQFF	TRBV7-8	NA	TRBJ2-1	NA
TGTGCCAGCAGTTACTCGGGCGGGAGGGTCAATGAGCAGTTCTTC	CASSYSGGRVNEQFF	TRBV6-5	NA	TRBJ2-1	TRBD2
TGTGCCAGCAGCTCCTGGTCGGGGGAACAGACTCAGCCCCAGCATTTT	CASSSWSGEQTQPQHF	TRBV7-9	NA	TRBJ1-5	NA
TGTGCCACCAGCAGAGATAATTTTTGGGACAGGGGAAGTGGGATGACAGATACGCAGTATTTT	CATSRDNFWDRGSGMTDTQYF	TRBV15	NA	TRBJ2-3	TRBD1
TGTTCCAGCAGCTTATATAACTATGGCTACACCTTC	CSSSLYNYGYTF	TRBV7-9	NA	TRBJ1-2	NA
TGCGCCAGCCAACGGACTAACCAAGAGACCCAGTACTTC	CASQRTNQETQYF	TRBV5-1	NA	TRBJ2-5	NA
TGTGCTTGGAGTGTATGGGCAGGAGGGAACACTGAAGCTTTCTTT	CAWSVWAGGNTEAFF	TRBV30	once	TRBJ1-1	NA
TGTGCCACTGCTCAGGGACAGGGGCCCTACGAGCAGTACTTC	CATAQGQGPYEQYF	TRBV15	NA	TRBJ2-7	TRBD1
TGTGCCAGCAGCGTAGGTCACAGAAACTCTGGGGCCAACGTCCTGACTTTC	CASSVGHRNSGANVLTF	TRBV9	NA	TRBJ2-6	NA
TGTGCCAGCAACCGGGACAGGGGGCGAAGTGCCAACTTCTATGGCTACACCTTC	CASNRDRGRSANFYGYTF	TRBV2	NA	TRBJ1-2	TRBD1
TGTGCCAGCAGGGGAAACAGGACCCGAGCCGGGGAGCTGTTTTTT	CASRGNRTRAGELFF	TRBV4-2	NA	TRBJ2-2	NA
TGTGCCAGCACCCGGCCAGGAGGGTCCTACGAGCAGTACTTC	CASTRPGGSYEQYF	TRBV28	NA	TRBJ2-7	NA
TGCAGCGTTGAGGACAAAATAAAAGAGACCCAGTACTTC	CSVEDKIKETQYF	TRBV29-1	NA	TRBJ2-5	NA
TGTGCCAGCTCACAGACAGGGTCCGGCGAGCAGTACTTC	CASSQTGSGEQYF	TRBV18	NA	TRBJ2-7	TRBD1
TGTGCCAGCAAGGCGGGACTAGCGGCGTTATCCTACGAGCAGTACTTC	CASKAGLAALSYEQYF	TRBV27	NA	TRBJ2-7	TRBD2
TGTGCCAGCAGTTTAGGGGCTAGCACAGATACGCAGTATTTT	CASSLGASTDTQYF	TRBV28	once	TRBJ2-3	NA
TGTGCCATCAACAATCCGGGACAGGTGGGCTACGAGCAGTACTTC	CAINNPGQVGYEQYF	TRBV10-3	NA	TRBJ2-7	TRBD1
TGTGCCAGCAGTACATCGGGAGGAAGAAGCAATCAGCCCCAGCATTTT	CASSTSGGRSNQPQHF	TRBV28	NA	TRBJ1-5	NA
TGTGCCATCAGGCCGGGACTAGCGGGAGAGGTTGAGCAGTTCTTC	CAIRPGLAGEVEQFF	TRBV10-3	NA	TRBJ2-1	TRBD2
TGTGCCATCAGTGAGGTCCAGGCGCCTAGCAATCAGCCCCAGCATTTT	CAISEVQAPSNQPQHF	TRBV10-3	few	TRBJ1-5	NA
TGTGCCAGCTCACCTGACAGGGCCAGGACTAATGAAAAACTGTTTTTT	CASSPDRARTNEKLFF	TRBV18	NA	TRBJ1-4	TRBD1